This T cell receptor (beta chain) comes out of a study of T cells in Graves' hyperthyroidism and ophthalmopathy. Based on clinical symptoms, serum thyroxine and TRAb, thyroid ultrasound and orbital computed tomography, diagnoses were reached. Amplification yielded TCR beta CDR3 regions, with RNA transcripts as the source. When the TCR CDR3 underwent first-round RT-PCR, the HTBI primer set was used. TCRdb passed the multiplex PCR reads through MiXCR, listing each CDR3 protein once. The sample holds more than 500,000 distinct CDR3 sequences, over 35% seen once. Study observations and caveats: Stable hyperthyroidism was separated from ophthalmopathy by a model based on 13 V-J features. Blood samples included most of the expanded thyroid clonotypes exceeding 0.001.

Regarding this clonotype: The antigen remains undetermined.

The sequence was collected from an adult woman with Graves' disease, either hyperthyroidism or ophthalmopathy (not recorded which). The source material was peripheral blood or thyroid tissue (not recorded which).

CDR3 residues: CSAYTVGNQPQHF. As DNA, the CDR3 is TGCAGTGCTTATACGGTAGGCAATCAGCCCCAGCATTTT. The chain recombines TRBV20-1 with TRBJ1-5; D gene ambiguous. Trimming cost V 5 bases and J 2 bases, with 10 bases left between them. CDR3 length equals 13 residues. Germline V gene lookup returns CDR1 DFQATT and CDR2 SNEGSKA (reference sequence).